Listed below are T cell receptor beta chains from one sample, sequenced in a study of T-cell memory formation after mild COVID-19. TCRdb ran MiXCR on the 5' RACE reads and lists one entry per CDR3 protein. Altogether under 700,000 distinct CDR3 sequences are present, approximately 20% being singletons, with the ten largest covering about 12%. The source material was PBMCs or a T cell subset sorted from them (not recorded which). These receptors were collected from an adult woman who had mild COVID-19 (a few samples of this study predate the infection). Cell type and time point are not known. Each CDR3 is given with its conserved first and last residue. The order of the fields is J gene, V gene, D gene, clone size, CDR3 DNA, CDR3 protein. The D gene is left open where the match is weak. Size is omitted from some rows. Given values are once, few, many or a class for expanded clones.

TRBJ1-5 | TRBV27 | NA | NA | TGTGCCAGCAGTTTAGGGCACACGGGTGGCAATCAGCCCCAGCATTTT | CASSLGHTGGNQPQHF
TRBJ1-2 | TRBV20-1 | NA | NA | TGCAGTGCTAGTCGAGGTGGTAGGGCAAATGGCTACACCTTC | CSASRGGRANGYTF
TRBJ2-3 | TRBV19 | NA | NA | TGTGCCAGTAGTATGACGGAGTTCGATACGCAGTATTTT | CASSMTEFDTQYF
TRBJ2-3 | TRBV24-1 | NA | NA | TGTGCCACCAGTGTCGGGGGGCGAGATACGCAGTATTTT | CATSVGGRDTQYF
TRBJ1-1 | TRBV29-1 | NA | NA | TGCAGCGTTGACACATTGAACACTGAAGCTTTCTTT | CSVDTLNTEAFF
TRBJ2-3 | TRBV5-4 | TRBD1 | NA | TGTGCCAGCAGCTTTGTCGGACAGGGGACAGATACGCAGTATTTT | CASSFVGQGTDTQYF
TRBJ2-3 | TRBV5-1 | NA | NA | TGCGCCAGCAGCGCGGAAGGCACAGATACGCAGTATTTT | CASSAEGTDTQYF
TRBJ2-3 | TRBV15 | NA | few | TGTGCCACCAGCAGAGACCTTAGGTTTCCGGATACGCAGTATTTT | CATSRDLRFPDTQYF
TRBJ2-5 | TRBV15 | TRBD2 | NA | TGTGCCACCAGCAGAGGTTTGCGAGCGGGAGCCGAAGAGACCCAGTACTTC | CATSRGLRAGAEETQYF
TRBJ1-2 | TRBV7-7 | NA | NA | TGTGCTAGCAGCTTAGGACGTAGGGGATTGGGATCCTATGGCTACACCTTC | CASSLGRRGLGSYGYTF
TRBJ2-1 | TRBV16 | TRBD2 | few | TGTGCCAGCAGCCAACCGCTGACACTAGCGGGGACGGGGAATGAGCAGTTCTTC | CASSQPLTLAGTGNEQFF
TRBJ1-1 | TRBV20-1 | NA | NA | TGCAGTGCGGTACAGGGTAACACTGAAGCTTTCTTT | CSAVQGNTEAFF
TRBJ1-4 | TRBV5-1 | NA | few | TGCGCCAGCAGCCGCAGAAGGCTGGGTGTGGATGAAAAACTGTTTTTT | CASSRRRLGVDEKLFF
TRBJ2-1 | TRBV6-5 | TRBD2 | NA | TGTGCCAGCAGACCAAGCGGGAGGCAGGTTGAGCAGTTCTTC | CASRPSGRQVEQFF
TRBJ2-7 | TRBV6-5 | NA | few | TGTGCCAGCAGAACCTTACTTGGAGAGCAGTACTTC | CASRTLLGEQYF
TRBJ2-5 | TRBV29-1 | TRBD2 | NA | TGCAGCGTTGAACTAGCGGGGGGCCGAGAGACCCAGTACTTC | CSVELAGGRETQYF
TRBJ2-4 | TRBV3-1 | TRBD1 | NA | TGTGCCAGCAGCCAAGATGGGGGGACAGGGGCATACTGGGAGGCCAAAAACATTCAGTACTTC | CASSQDGGTGAYWEAKNIQYF
TRBJ2-3 | TRBV5-1 | TRBD2 | few | TGCGCCAGCAGCTTCATGGCGGGAGAAGGTACGCAGTATTTT | CASSFMAGEGTQYF
TRBJ2-3 | TRBV15 | NA | NA | TGTGCCACCAGCAGAGGTCCGGCGGGGCCTAGCACAGATACGCAGTATTTT | CATSRGPAGPSTDTQYF